The sequence of this T cell receptor beta chain was determined in a study of beta chain features in type 1 diabetes. Whole-study findings and limits: Cells with high TCR expression could be over-represented by cDNA sequencing.

All of the isolated RNA was reverse transcribed, so expressed TCRB transcripts were sequenced. Data came from immunoSEQ multiplex PCR; TCRdb stores just in-frame clones and leaves some out. The repertoire holds a few hundred thousand clones, with 11% to 15% as singletons. The ends were cut back, 0 bases at V and 3 bases at J, with 7 bases in the middle. CDR3 length equals 14 residues. Germline V lookup: CDR1 SGHTA, CDR2 FQGNSA. This clone was seen a handful of times. The antigen is not known. At the DNA level, this CDR3 is encoded by other sequences in the same sample as well. The clonotype was recovered from a man aged 25 to 45 in good health. Sequences were obtained from naive CD4+ T cells from blood. The chain recombines TRBV7-2 with TRBJ2-3; no clear D gene. CDR3 amino acids: CASSLAGLTDTQYF. The CDR3 region has the DNA TGTGCCAGCAGCTTAGCCGGGTTAACAGATACGCAGTATTTT.